The 24 T cell receptor beta chains below all came from one sample that was sequenced in a study of blood T cell repertoires in COVID-19. Some clones are missing from TCRdb's copy, which holds only in-frame ones; the method was immunoSEQ multiplex PCR. The sample lists approximately 300,000 clones, 75% to 95% occurring once. The sample consisted of peripheral blood. The receptors shown here come from a woman in her 30s with COVID-19, enrolled during active disease.

This chain connects TRBV5-4 to TRBJ2-5; D might be TRBD1 (6 bases). Germline CDR1 reads SGHNT; CDR2 reads YYREEE (reference sequence). Deletions cut 4 bases from V and 4 bases from J, with 17 bases between. The CDR3 is made up of 15 amino acids. The CDR3 coding sequence is TGTGCCAGCAGCCCCCTTAGAGGCAGGGGAGAGACCCAGTACTTC. Residues: CASSPLRGRGETQYF.

About this clone: The sample carries other DNA sequences with the same CDR3. The chain combines TRBV24-1 with TRBJ1-2, with 9 bases matching TRBD1. The germline V gene has CDR1 KGHDR and CDR2 SFDVKD. The junction had 4 bases not matched to a gene; V was cut back by 8 bases and J by 4 bases. This CDR3 spans 13 amino acids. CDR3 sequence (DNA): TGTGCCACCACCCGGGGACAGGGCTATGGCTACACCTTC. Amino acids: CATTRGQGYGYTF.

This chain links TRBV4-1 with TRBJ1-2, with 9 bases fitting TRBD1. Per germline, CDR1 MGHRA and CDR2 YSYEKL. The ends lost 4 bases at V and 5 bases at J; junction bases unmatched: 11. The CDR3 runs 16 residues. In nucleotides, the CDR3 is TGCGCCAGCAGCCGGGACCCCGGACAGGGGTATTATGGCTACACCTTC. It codes for CASSRDPGQGYYGYTF.

The gene calls are TRBV30 and TRBJ1-5, with a possible D match to TRBD1 (5 bases). Germline-derived CDR1 and CDR2 are GTSNPN and SVGIG (reference sequence). The germline V and J ends were trimmed by 1 base and 2 bases, with 9 bases remaining between them. This CDR3 contains 14 residues. CDR3 bases: TGTGCCTGGAGTGGAGACAGACGCAATCAGCCCCAGCATTTT. Its protein product is CAWSGDRRNQPQHF. The whole variable domain, filled in from reference TRBV30 and TRBJ1-5, reads SQTIHQWPATLVQPVGSPLSLECTVEGTSNPNLYWYRQAAGRGLQLLFYSVGIGQISSEVPQNLSASRPQDRQFILSSKKLLLSDSGFYLCAWSGDRRNQPQHFGDGTRLSIL.

The chain combines TRBV25-1 with TRBJ2-2, with TRBD1 identical over 8 bases. The CDR3 extends over 15 amino acids. CDR1 and CDR2 (germline): MGHDK, SYGVNS. V dropped 4 bases and J dropped 5; count of bases not matched to a gene: 6. The CDR3 reads CASSGGQGWTGELFF. CDR3 nucleotides: TGTGCCAGCAGTGGAGGACAGGGATGGACCGGGGAGCTGTTTTTT.

The CDR3 spells CASSLVVSGKNIQYF. The CDR3 DNA follows: TGCGCCAGCAGCTTGGTAGTTAGTGGCAAAAACATTCAGTACTTC. The chain uses TRBV5-1 and TRBJ2-4; no firm D call. V was pared by 0 bases and J by 3 bases, with 10 bases between. The CDR3 contains 15 residues. The V gene's germline CDR1 is SGHRS and CDR2 YFSETQ.

The chain carries TRBV7-2 and TRBJ2-1; 11 nucleotides line up with TRBD2. CDR3 length: 14 residues. The trim removed 1 base at V and 7 bases at J, leaving 0 bases unmatched. Germline V gene data show CDR1 as SGHTA and CDR2 as FQGNSA. CDR3 in DNA: TGTGCCAGCAGCTTAGGACTAGCGGGAAATGAGCAGTTCTTC. Residues: CASSLGLAGNEQFF. The whole variable domain, remainder taken from reference TRBV7-2 and TRBJ2-1, is GAGVSQSPSNKVTEKGKDVELRCDPISGHTALYWYRQSLGQGLEFLIYFQGNSAPDKSGLPSDRFSAERTGGSVSTLTIQRTQQEDSAVYLCASSLGLAGNEQFFGPGTRLTVL.

V is TRBV19 and J is TRBJ2-2; 10 nucleotides line up with TRBD1. This CDR3 is 16 amino acids long. Per germline, CDR1 LNHDA and CDR2 SQIVND (reference sequence). V shed 4 bases, J shed 7 bases, and the junction held 9 bases outside the gene matches. CDR3 bases: TGTGCCAGTAGTACGACCGGGACAGGGGTGGTCGGGGAGCTGTTTTTT. It yields the protein CASSTTGTGVVGELFF.

The rearrangement uses TRBV30 and TRBJ1-1; TRBD1 matches at 7 bases. Germline loops: CDR1 GTSNPN, CDR2 SVGIG (reference sequence). J lost 3 bases, V lost 3 bases, and 7 bases had no gene match. The CDR3 length is 14 residues. CDR3 in DNA: TGTGCCTGGAGAAGACAGGGAACGGACACTGAAGCTTTCTTT. Protein: CAWRRQGTDTEAFF.

The V gene is TRBV27, the J gene TRBJ2-4; no definite D call. The germline gives CDR1 MNHEY, CDR2 SMNVEV (reference sequence). The CDR3 is 14 residues long. Trimming shortened V by 6 bases and J by 0 bases, and 9 bases separated the two germline ends. The CDR3 DNA is TGTGCCAGCAGCCCCCTAATAGCCAAAAACATTCAGTACTTC. Translation: CASSPLIAKNIQYF.

The chain has TRBV15 and TRBJ2-2, with a possible D match to TRBD2 (6 bases). The CDR3 spans 16 residues. CDR1 and CDR2 from the germline V gene are LNHNV and YYDKDF (reference sequence). V shed 1 base and J shed 6 bases, with 15 bases lying between them. CDR3 sequence (DNA): TGTGCCACCAGCAGAGGTATCCTAGCGATACCCGGGGAGCTGTTTTTT. Residues: CATSRGILAIPGELFF.

V and J are TRBV2 and TRBJ2-1, with a weak D call TRBD2 (5 bases). Per the germline V gene, CDR1 is SNHLY and CDR2 is FYNNEI. There are 13 residues in the CDR3. V lost 0 bases and J 9 bases, leaving 9 bases between the germline ends. CDR3 DNA: TGTGCCAGCAGTGAAGCGGGAGCGAGTGAGCAGTTCTTC. Translating gives CASSEAGASEQFF.

This sequence joins TRBV11-2 and TRBJ1-1; D not resolved. Trimming left V 6 bases short and J 1 base short, with 6 bases between. The germline V gene has CDR1 SGHAT and CDR2 FQNNGV. CDR3 length: 12 residues. The CDR3 DNA follows: TGTGCCAGCAGTAGGAGGAACACTGAAGCTTTCTTT. It is translated as CASSRRNTEAFF.

The V gene is TRBV19, the J gene TRBJ1-3; TRBD1 matches at 7 bases. V dropped 5 bases and J dropped 3; count of bases not matched to a gene: 4. The V gene's germline CDR1 is LNHDA and CDR2 SQIVND (reference sequence). The CDR3 length is 14 residues. The CDR3 nucleotides are TGTGCCAGTAGTCCGACAGGGCTTGGAAACACCATATATTTT. Translation: CASSPTGLGNTIYF.

The table lists this clone with a count of one. The chain carries TRBV10-3 and TRBJ1-1; 7 bases line up with TRBD1. Germline V gene lookup returns CDR1 ENHRY and CDR2 SYGVKD. J gave up 1 base and V 6 bases, and 5 bases lay outside the gene matches. The CDR3 consists of 14 residues. The CDR3 nucleotides are TGTGCCATCAGGGCCGGGACAGAGAACACTGAAGCTTTCTTT. Its protein is CAIRAGTENTEAFF.

The genes are TRBV6-5 and TRBJ1-6; 10 nucleotides align to TRBD1. Germline lookup yields CDR1 MNHEY and CDR2 SVGAGI. J lost 7 bases, V lost 7 bases, and 7 bases had no gene match. This CDR3 has 15 amino acids. This CDR3 reads CASKSDRGQNSPLHF. Written as DNA, the CDR3 is TGTGCCAGCAAAAGCGACAGGGGGCAGAATTCACCCCTCCACTTT.

The rearrangement uses TRBV25-1 and TRBJ2-1, with TRBD2 identical over 9 bases. The V gene's germline CDR1 is MGHDK and CDR2 SYGVNS. The CDR3 runs 18 residues. The junction had 21 bases not matched to a gene; V was cut back by 7 bases and J by 8 bases. CDR3 residues: CASKSDGPGAGGPYEQFF. CDR3 DNA sequence: TGTGCCAGCAAAAGTGACGGACCTGGGGCGGGAGGGCCATATGAGCAGTTCTTC.

This clone was observed a single time. V gene TRBV7-9 combines with J gene TRBJ2-7; 9 nucleotides match TRBD2. Unmatched junction bases numbered 13, after V lost 4 bases and J lost 3 bases. This CDR3 region has 17 residues. The germline V gene has CDR1 SEHNR and CDR2 FQNEAQ (reference sequence). CDR3 nucleotide sequence: TGTGCCAGCAGCTCGCCCCCCGGGGCTAGCGGGAACTACGAGCAGTACTTC. It is translated as CASSSPPGASGNYEQYF.

V usage is TRBV14 and J usage is TRBJ2-7; TRBD1 matches 8 bases. V lost 5 bases, J lost 4 bases, and 13 bases stayed unmatched. CDR1 and CDR2 from the germline V gene are SGHDN and FVKESK. The CDR3 is made up of 16 amino acids. Here the CDR3 reads CASSAGQGRLGYEQYF. The CDR3 DNA is TGTGCCAGCAGCGCCGGACAGGGCCGTTTGGGGTACGAGCAGTACTTC.

The rearrangement links TRBV7-2 to TRBJ1-2; 8 nucleotides align to TRBD1. The CDR3 has 13 amino acids. J was trimmed by 5 bases and V by 2 bases; bases with no gene match: 1. CDR1 is SGHTA, CDR2 FQGNSA, per germline. This CDR3 is CASSLQGAYGYTF. Here the CDR3 DNA reads TGTGCCAGCAGCTTACAGGGGGCTTATGGCTACACCTTC. Variable domain in full (rest from reference TRBV7-2 and TRBJ1-2): GAGVSQSPSNKVTEKGKDVELRCDPISGHTALYWYRQSLGQGLEFLIYFQGNSAPDKSGLPSDRFSAERTGGSVSTLTIQRTQQEDSAVYLCASSLQGAYGYTFGSGTRLTVV.

The chain employs TRBV15 and TRBJ1-3, with D uncertain. CDR1 and CDR2 from the germline V gene are LNHNV and YYDKDF (reference sequence). This CDR3 has 12 residues. The germline V and J ends were trimmed by 5 bases and 5 bases, with 7 bases remaining between them. CDR3 in DNA: TGTGCCACCAGCCTACCTAGAAACACCATATATTTT. Protein sequence: CATSLPRNTIYF.

The V gene is TRBV6-2 or TRBV6-3, the J gene TRBJ2-7; 7 nucleotides line up with TRBD2. The germline V gene has CDR1 MNHEY and CDR2 SVGEGT. The V segment lost 2 bases and the J segment 4 bases; nucleotides outside the gene matches: 8. The CDR3 spans 15 residues. The CDR3 DNA reads TGTGCCAGCAGTTACGGGAGCGGGAAGAGGTACGAGCAGTACTTC. This translates into CASSYGSGKRYEQYF.

The rearrangement links TRBV7-2 to TRBJ1-2; possible D gene TRBD1, 6 bases. This CDR3 is built from 14 residues. V was shortened by 9 bases and J by 7 bases, with 21 bases between the two germline ends. Germline-derived CDR1 and CDR2 are SGHTA and FQGNSA. The CDR3 is CASNRWGRRSGYTF. As DNA, the CDR3 is TGTGCCAGTAACAGATGGGGGCGCCGTAGTGGCTACACCTTC. Looking up the rest from reference TRBV7-2 and TRBJ1-2 gives the full variable domain: GAGVSQSPSNKVTEKGKDVELRCDPISGHTALYWYRQSLGQGLEFLIYFQGNSAPDKSGLPSDRFSAERTGGSVSTLTIQRTQQEDSAVYLCASNRWGRRSGYTFGSGTRLTVV.

This clone was recorded only once. This chain uses TRBV11-2 with TRBJ1-2; 9 bases agree with TRBD1. CDR1 and CDR2 from the germline V gene are SGHAT and FQNNGV. The CDR3 runs to 18 residues. V was clipped by 3 bases and J by 6 bases; unmatched bases: 17. CDR3 loop: CASSFRVLGQGLMNGYTF. In DNA, the CDR3 is TGTGCCAGCAGCTTCAGGGTTTTAGGACAGGGGCTGATGAATGGCTACACCTTC.